Shown below are 28 T cell receptor beta chains from a single sample sequenced in a study of cytomegalovirus exposure and HLA in healthy donors. Sequenced by immunoSEQ multiplex PCR; TCRdb stores in-frame clones only, minus some. The sample lists roughly 120,000 clones, 70% to 90% occurring once. Sequenced sample: PBMCs. All receptors derive from a man younger than 35 in good health and CMV-seropositive.

This clone was detected only once. V usage is TRBV28 and J usage is TRBJ1-5; D is possibly TRBD1 (5 bases). The germline V gene has CDR1 MDHEN and CDR2 SYDVKM. V dropped 8 bases and J dropped 15 bases, with 14 bases sitting between them. The CDR3 loop spans 10 amino acids. The CDR3 sequence is CASGQNIAHF. CDR3 nucleotide sequence: TGTGCCAGCGGACAAAATATTGCGCATTTT. Full variable domain (rest looked up from reference TRBV28 and TRBJ1-5): DVKVTQSSRYLVKRTGEKVFLECVQDMDHENMFWYRQDPGLGLRLIYFSYDVKMKEKGDIPEGYSVSREKKERFSLILESASTNQTSMYLCASGQNIAHFGDGTRLSIL.

CDR3 in amino acids: CASSRGTSGGNEQFF. CDR3 coding DNA: TGTGCCAGCAGCCGGGGGACTAGCGGGGGGAATGAGCAGTTCTTC. The rearrangement links TRBV4-2 to TRBJ2-1; 15 bases line up with TRBD2. This CDR3 spans 15 amino acids. Germline values: CDR1 LGHNA, CDR2 YNFKEQ. Trimming removed 4 bases from V and 7 bases from J; junction bases left unmatched: 2.

The chain employs TRBV19 and TRBJ1-2; 8 positions agree with TRBD1. V was clipped by 3 bases and J by 4 bases; unmatched bases: 13. CDR1 and CDR2 (germline): LNHDA, SQIVND (reference sequence). CDR3 length: 17 residues. The CDR3 region is CASSIGDRGLAIYGYTF. CDR3 DNA sequence: TGTGCCAGTAGTATCGGAGACAGGGGACTCGCTATCTATGGCTACACCTTC.

About this clone: The same CDR3 arises from other DNA sequences in this sample as well. This chain's CDR3 is CASSLVGTSGGNEQFF. For the CDR3, the DNA is TGCGCCAGCAGCTTGGTCGGGACTAGCGGGGGGAATGAGCAGTTCTTC. V and J are TRBV5-1 and TRBJ2-1; TRBD2 matches 15 bases. Trimming removed 0 bases from V and 7 bases from J; junction bases left unmatched: 2. The CDR3 runs 16 residues. The germline V gene has CDR1 SGHRS and CDR2 YFSETQ. The variable domain in full, with the rest retrieved from reference TRBV5-1 and TRBJ2-1, is KAGVTQTPRYLIKTRGQQVTLSCSPISGHRSVSWYQQTPGQGLQFLFEYFSETQRNKGNFPGRFSGRQFSNSRSEMNVSTLELGDSALYLCASSLVGTSGGNEQFFGPGTRLTVL.

The rearrangement joins TRBV9 to TRBJ2-3, with a weak D call TRBD2 (5 bases). Germline V gene sequence: CDR1 SGDLS, CDR2 YYNGEE. The CDR3 length is 13 residues. Between the trimmed V and J ends, which lost 7 bases and 5 bases, there was a span of 14 bases. CDR3 nucleotide sequence: TGTGCCAGCGAATCCCGGGGTGGAGATACGCAGTATTTT. This translates into CASESRGGDTQYF.

V gene TRBV28 combines with J gene TRBJ2-5; D might be TRBD1 (7 bases). The V end lost 5 bases, the J end lost 6 bases, and 13 bases lay between the germline ends. Germline CDR1 is MDHEN and CDR2 is SYDVKM. The CDR3 is 13 residues long. The CDR3: CASSKQGRKTQYF. The CDR3 nucleotides are TGTGCCAGCAGTAAACAGGGGAGGAAGACCCAGTACTTC.

J is TRBJ2-7 and V is TRBV25-1, with 7 bases matching TRBD1. The junction had 4 bases not matched to a gene; V was cut back by 6 bases and J by 2 bases. The CDR3 is made up of 13 amino acids. The germline gives CDR1 MGHDK, CDR2 SYGVNS. The CDR3 is CASSPQGTYEQYF. The DNA of the CDR3 is TGTGCCAGCAGCCCACAGGGGACCTACGAGCAGTACTTC.

The V gene is TRBV5-8, the J gene TRBJ2-7; TRBD1 might be the D (6 bases). The CDR3 length is 12 residues. Germline V CDR1 and CDR2: SGHTS, YDEGEE. V was pared by 0 bases and J by 6 bases, with 7 bases between. CDR3 amino acids: CASSLGGGEQYF. DNA for the CDR3: TGTGCCAGCAGCTTGGGAGGGGGCGAGCAGTACTTC.

The V and J genes are TRBV19 and TRBJ2-3; 8 bases match TRBD1. Trimming took 3 bases from V and 2 from J; bases not matched to a gene: 4. Germline V gives CDR1 LNHDA, CDR2 SQIVND (reference sequence). CDR3 length equals 15 residues. The DNA for the CDR3 is TGTGCCAGTAGTATTTTGGACAGGGTCACAGATACGCAGTATTTT. It yields the protein CASSILDRVTDTQYF.

V and J are TRBV5-1 and TRBJ1-1; D is ambiguous. Trimming stripped 4 bases from V and 3 bases from J, with 13 bases between. Germline CDR1 SGHRS, CDR2 YFSETQ. There are 14 residues in the CDR3. CDR3 sequence: CASSDTAGDTEAFF. CDR3 in DNA: TGCGCCAGCAGCGATACTGCCGGAGACACTGAAGCTTTCTTT.

The chain employs TRBV9 and TRBJ2-5; a possible D gene is TRBD1 (5 bases). The germline V gene has CDR1 SGDLS and CDR2 YYNGEE. V gave up 1 base and J gave up 3 bases, with 10 bases separating them. This CDR3 region has 14 residues. In nucleotides, the CDR3 is TGTGCCAGCAGCGTAAAGGGGTTGGAAGAGACCCAGTACTTC. Its protein product is CASSVKGLEETQYF. Complete variable domain (other parts from reference TRBV9 and TRBJ2-5): DSGVTQTPKHLITATGQRVTLRCSPRSGDLSVYWYQQSLDQGLQFLIQYYNGEERAKGNILERFSAQQFPDLHSELNLSSLELGDSALYFCASSVKGLEETQYFGPGTRLLVL.

The chain recombines TRBV19 with TRBJ2-5; unclear D gene. V lost 3 bases, J lost 5 bases, and 19 bases lay in between. The CDR3 is 16 residues long. Germline lookup yields CDR1 LNHDA and CDR2 SQIVND (reference sequence). CDR3 nucleotide sequence: TGTGCCAGTAGTATGGAGCCCAATGGATTGTCGGAGACCCAGTACTTC. It encodes CASSMEPNGLSETQYF.

This chain uses TRBV11-2 with TRBJ2-7; 10 bases match TRBD1. With V trimmed by 2 bases and J by 1 base, 5 bases remained unmatched. The CDR3 totals 16 residues. Germline values: CDR1 SGHAT, CDR2 FQNNGV. CDR3 in amino acids: CASSLPWDRGSYEQYF. DNA of the CDR3: TGTGCCAGCAGCTTACCCTGGGACAGGGGATCCTACGAGCAGTACTTC.

The chain employs TRBV7-9 and TRBJ1-2; 10 bases align to TRBD1. CDR3 length equals 16 residues. Trimming removed 5 bases from V and 4 bases from J; junction bases left unmatched: 10. Germline V gene sequence: CDR1 SEHNR, CDR2 FQNEAQ (reference sequence). This CDR3 reads CASSPVTGGVVYGYTF. As DNA, the CDR3 is TGTGCCAGCAGCCCCGTGACAGGGGGCGTTGTCTATGGCTACACCTTC.

The chain has TRBV2 and TRBJ1-2, with TRBD1 identical over 9 bases. Germline V CDR1 and CDR2: SNHLY, FYNNEI. This CDR3 is 14 amino acids long. V dropped 5 bases and J dropped 4; count of bases not matched to a gene: 5. The CDR3 region is CASSYRGRSYGYTF. The CDR3 DNA reads TGTGCCAGCAGTTACAGGGGGCGCTCCTATGGCTACACCTTC.

The rearrangement uses TRBV6-6 and TRBJ1-6, with TRBD1 matching 9 bases. The junction had 6 bases not matched to a gene; V was cut back by 5 bases and J by 7 bases. The length of the CDR3 is 15 residues. Germline-derived CDR1 and CDR2 are MNHNY and SVGAGI (reference sequence). The CDR3 region is CASSMGGQGNSPLHF. The CDR3 region has the DNA TGTGCCAGCAGTATGGGGGGACAGGGAAATTCACCCCTCCACTTT.

The chain is built from TRBV11-3 and TRBJ1-1; D not certain. CDR3 length equals 13 residues. Per the germline V gene, CDR1 is SGHNT and CDR2 is YENEEA. Trimming cost V 0 bases and J 4 bases, with 6 bases left between them. In DNA form, the CDR3 reads TGTGCCAGCAGCTTAGATCGGAGCACTGAAGCTTTCTTT. Its translation: CASSLDRSTEAFF.

The chain has TRBV19 and TRBJ2-3; 10 bases align to TRBD2. Trimming removed 3 bases from V and 4 bases from J; junction bases left unmatched: 4. The CDR3 contains 15 residues. Germline CDR1 and CDR2: LNHDA and SQIVND (reference sequence). CDR3 DNA sequence: TGTGCCAGTAGTATCCAGCGGGGGGGCCCAGATACGCAGTATTTT. Translating gives CASSIQRGGPDTQYF.

This clone was picked up one time. This chain links TRBV5-1 with TRBJ2-1; 8 bases agree with TRBD2. Germline values: CDR1 SGHRS, CDR2 YFSETQ. After removal of 4 bases from V and 7 bases from J, the junction contained 4 bases not matched to a gene. This CDR3 has 13 amino acids. CDR3 sequence reads: CASSPGLANEQFF. In nucleotides, the CDR3 is TGCGCCAGCAGCCCTGGACTAGCAAATGAGCAGTTCTTC.

This rearrangement joins TRBV28 to TRBJ2-7, with a possible D match to TRBD1 (5 bases). In germline, CDR1 is MDHEN, CDR2 SYDVKM. The CDR3 spans 12 residues. Deletions cut 8 bases from V and 2 bases from J, with 10 bases between. Written as DNA, the CDR3 is TGTGCCAGCGGACCACAGGCCTACGAGCAGTACTTC. This encodes CASGPQAYEQYF.

The rearrangement links TRBV9 to TRBJ2-2, with 7 bases matching TRBD1. J lost 1 base, V lost 2 bases, and 5 bases had no gene match. Germline CDR1 reads SGDLS; CDR2 reads YYNGEE. The CDR3 sequence is 16 residues long. The CDR3 region has the DNA TGTGCCAGCAGCGTTTTAGGGGGCCGGAACACCGGGGAGCTGTTTTTT. Protein: CASSVLGGRNTGELFF.

This clone was found a few times. The chain combines TRBV7-9 with TRBJ1-5; D is possibly TRBD1 (5 bases). The CDR3 runs 14 residues. Looked up from germline, CDR1 is SEHNR and CDR2 is FQNEAQ (reference sequence). The V end was cut by 8 bases, the J end by 2 bases, with 13 bases between. The CDR3 spells CASGGEGGNQPQHF. CDR3 DNA: TGTGCCAGCGGGGGGGAGGGCGGCAATCAGCCCCAGCATTTT.

The rearrangement joins TRBV27 to TRBJ2-7, with a possible D match to TRBD2 (5 bases). This CDR3 region has 14 residues. V lost 0 bases and J 3 bases, leaving 9 bases between the germline ends. Germline values: CDR1 MNHEY, CDR2 SMNVEV (reference sequence). The CDR3 here is CASSLSPSYYEQYF. CDR3 DNA sequence: TGTGCCAGCAGTTTATCTCCTAGCTACTACGAGCAGTACTTC.

J is TRBJ1-5 and V is TRBV7-9; no definite D call. Germline V gene data show CDR1 as SEHNR and CDR2 as FQNEAQ (reference sequence). Trimming pared 2 bases from V and 6 bases from J, leaving 5 bases between. There are 12 residues in the CDR3. CDR3: CASSLIGQPQHF. In DNA, the CDR3 is TGTGCCAGCAGCTTAATCGGTCAGCCCCAGCATTTT. Combining the CDR3 with reference TRBV7-9 and TRBJ1-5 gives the whole variable domain DTGVSQNPRHKITKRGQNVTFRCDPISEHNRLYWYRQTLGQGPEFLTYFQNEAQLEKSRLLSDRFSAERPKGSFSTLEIQRTEQGDSAMYLCASSLIGQPQHFGDGTRLSIL.

The chain combines TRBV27 with TRBJ2-7; TRBD2 might be the D (6 bases). V was trimmed by 2 bases and J by 6 bases, leaving 8 bases between them. The CDR3 consists of 12 residues. Germline CDR1 and CDR2: MNHEY and SMNVEV (reference sequence). The CDR3 DNA reads as TGTGCCAGCAGTTTAATCGGGGGCGAGCAGTACTTC. It translates to CASSLIGGEQYF.

The J gene is TRBJ2-3, the V gene TRBV6-6; TRBD2 matches 13 bases. This CDR3 has 16 amino acids. V dropped 2 bases and J dropped 3; count of bases not matched to a gene: 2. Germline V gene lookup returns CDR1 MNHNY and CDR2 SVGAGI (reference sequence). CDR3 nucleotide sequence: TGTGCCAGCAGTTACCGGACTAGCGGGGGAACAGATACGCAGTATTTT. It translates to CASSYRTSGGTDTQYF.

V and J are TRBV7-7 and TRBJ2-1, with TRBD2 matching 14 bases. The germline CDR1 and CDR2 sequences are SSHAT and FNYEAQ (reference sequence). CDR3 length: 15 residues. V was clipped by 4 bases and J by 8 bases; unmatched bases: 4. The CDR3 spells CASSSGLAGADEQFF. CDR3 DNA sequence: TGTGCCAGCAGCTCGGGACTAGCGGGGGCCGATGAGCAGTTCTTC.

V gene TRBV2 combines with J gene TRBJ2-7, with TRBD2 identical over 8 bases. The V segment lost 2 bases and the J segment 2 bases; nucleotides outside the gene matches: 8. The CDR3 totals 16 residues. Germline V gene data show CDR1 as SNHLY and CDR2 as FYNNEI. CDR3 loop: CASSELGTRATYEQYF. The CDR3 bases are TGTGCCAGCAGTGAATTAGGGACTAGGGCTACCTACGAGCAGTACTTC. Based on the CDR3 plus reference TRBV2 and TRBJ2-7, the full variable domain is EPEVTQTPSHQVTQMGQEVILRCVPISNHLYFYWYRQILGQKVEFLVSFYNNEISEKSEIFDDQFSVERPDGSNFTLKIRSTKLEDSAMYFCASSELGTRATYEQYFGPGTRLTVT.